The sequence of this T cell receptor (beta chain) was determined in a study of shared T cell receptors in the human thymus. Germline-derived CDR1 and CDR2 are SGHNT and YENEEA. The CDR3 loop spans 15 amino acids. Trimming took off 2 bases at V and 4 bases at J, with 12 bases between the two ends. The method was immunoSEQ multiplex PCR; TCRdb's version includes in-frame clones alone and lacks a portion of them. There are approximately 730,000 clones in the sample; approximately 85% occur only once, and more than 0.01% lies in the top ten. The data were also submitted as part of a second study, on human thymus T cells. Per that paper: Thymic resections from corrective heart surgery supplied the tissue. There appeared to be biased usage of V and J genes in thymic and blood repertoires. Related reports documented highly overlapping thymic repertoires among unrelated individuals.

This receptor was identified in a girl in the first two years of life with a congenital heart defect. Sequenced sample: thymocytes. V is TRBV11-3 and J is TRBJ1-5; no firm D call. In DNA, the CDR3 is TGTGCCAGCAGCTTAATAAGGAGGATTAATCAGCCCCAGCATTTT. Translating it yields CASSLIRRINQPQHF.